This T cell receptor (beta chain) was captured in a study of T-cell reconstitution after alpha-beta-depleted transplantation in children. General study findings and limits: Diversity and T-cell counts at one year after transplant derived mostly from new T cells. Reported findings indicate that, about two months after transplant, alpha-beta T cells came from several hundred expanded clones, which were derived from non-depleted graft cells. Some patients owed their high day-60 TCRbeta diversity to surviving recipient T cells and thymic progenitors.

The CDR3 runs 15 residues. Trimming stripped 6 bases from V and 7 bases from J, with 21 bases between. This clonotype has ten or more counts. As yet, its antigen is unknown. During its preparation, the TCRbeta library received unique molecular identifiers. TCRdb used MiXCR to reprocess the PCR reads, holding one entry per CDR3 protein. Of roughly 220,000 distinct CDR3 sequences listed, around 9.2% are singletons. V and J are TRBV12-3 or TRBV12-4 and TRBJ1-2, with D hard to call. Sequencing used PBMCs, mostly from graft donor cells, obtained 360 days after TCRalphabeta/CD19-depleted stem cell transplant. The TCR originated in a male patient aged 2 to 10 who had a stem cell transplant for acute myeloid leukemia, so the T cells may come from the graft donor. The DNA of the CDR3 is TGTGCCAGCAGCCCGCGGCTAAAGAAAGAGGGTGGCTACACCTTC. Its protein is CASSPRLKKEGGYTF.